This T cell receptor (beta chain) was observed in a study of preoperative IRX-2 immunotherapy in early breast cancer. Sequencing used immunoSEQ multiplex PCR; TCRdb keeps in-frame clones, though not all of them. The sample gives almost 35,000 clones, roughly 95% of which show up once; roughly 6.7% is in the top ten. The treatment was: preoperative locoregional IRX-2 cytokine immunotherapy. Patients received preoperative, locoregional IRX-2 cytokine immunotherapy in a phase Ib study. In germline, CDR1 is MDHEN, CDR2 SYDVKM. Trimming pared 7 bases from V and 3 bases from J, leaving 9 bases between. This CDR3 is built from 12 residues. This clone was seen a handful of times.

This sequence originates from a human donor with breast cancer. This material was obtained from a patient treated with IRX-2 immunotherapy. The gene calls are TRBV28 and TRBJ1-2; no clear D. As DNA, the CDR3 is TGTGCCAGCAAGCGTCGGGACTATGGCTACACCTTC. This codes for CASKRRDYGYTF.